Below are 31 T cell receptor beta chains sequenced from a single sample in a study of blood T cell repertoires in COVID-19. TCRdb's copy holds only in-frame clones and misses some; the assay was immunoSEQ multiplex PCR. The data contain around 140,000 clones, roughly 80% of them seen just once; the ten biggest clones take up about 1.3%. The sequenced sample was peripheral blood. The receptors shown here come from a man in his sixties with acute or convalescent COVID-19.

The chain joins TRBV6-1 to TRBJ2-7; 9 nucleotides match TRBD2. Germline V gives CDR1 MNHNS, CDR2 SASEGT. V lost 1 base to trimming and J lost 0 bases; unmatched junction nucleotides: 13. The CDR3 extends over 19 amino acids. This chain's CDR3 is CASSEEGGLPSGNSYEQYF. The CDR3 nucleotides read TGTGCCAGCAGTGAAGAAGGGGGCCTGCCTAGCGGGAACTCCTACGAGCAGTACTTC.

The V and J genes are TRBV10-3 and TRBJ2-1; 13 nucleotides line up with TRBD2. The CDR3 runs to 15 residues. Germline assignment: CDR1 ENHRY and CDR2 SYGVKD. Trimming at V came to 10 bases and at J to 7 bases, leaving 10 bases not matched to a gene. CDR3 in amino acids: CATRSALAGGNEQFF. CDR3 nucleotides: TGTGCCACCCGAAGTGCACTAGCGGGAGGGAATGAGCAGTTCTTC.

This CDR3 is CASRSRGDTQYF. The CDR3 DNA sequence: TGTGCCAGCAGATCGCGGGGGGATACGCAGTATTTT. V is TRBV6-5 and J is TRBJ2-3; 7 bases fit TRBD2. The V segment lost 6 bases and the J segment 6 bases; nucleotides outside the gene matches: 3. The V gene's germline CDR1 is MNHEY and CDR2 SVGAGI. This CDR3 spans 12 amino acids.

This chain uses TRBV10-2 with TRBJ2-3, with TRBD2 identical over 13 bases. This CDR3 spans 15 amino acids. In germline, CDR1 is WSHSY, CDR2 SAAADI. The ends lost 5 bases at V and 4 bases at J; junction bases unmatched: 3. CDR3 loop: CASSITSGRADTQYF. Here the CDR3 DNA reads TGCGCCAGCAGTATTACTAGCGGGAGGGCAGATACGCAGTATTTT.

The CDR3 sequence: CASRREVNQPQHF. CDR3 in DNA: TGTGCCAGCAGGCGGGAAGTCAATCAGCCCCAGCATTTT. The V and J genes are TRBV6-5 and TRBJ1-5; the D is unclear. Germline V gives CDR1 MNHEY, CDR2 SVGAGI. This CDR3 is 13 amino acids long. V was clipped by 6 bases and J by 3 bases, with 9 bases between them.

The chain links TRBV6-5 to TRBJ1-2; possible D gene TRBD1, 6 bases. V dropped 6 bases and J dropped 8 bases, with 13 bases sitting between them. The CDR3 contains 12 residues. Germline V gene sequence: CDR1 MNHEY, CDR2 SVGAGI. CDR3 region: CASSYIGQGYTF. CDR3 sequence (DNA): TGTGCCAGCAGCTATATAGGACAGGGCTACACCTTC.

This chain joins TRBV29-1 and TRBJ2-1, with 9 bases that match TRBD1. CDR1 is SQVTM, CDR2 ANQGSEA, per germline. Trimming took 7 bases from V and 5 from J; bases not matched to a gene: 6. The CDR3 has 13 residues. As DNA, the CDR3 is TGCAGCGGTGACAGGGGGATCGACAATGAGCAGTTCTTC. Amino acids: CSGDRGIDNEQFF.

V usage is TRBV24-1 and J usage is TRBJ1-1; D gene uncertain. V shed 2 bases and J shed 5 bases, with 5 bases lying between them. The CDR3 spans 12 residues. The germline CDR1 and CDR2 sequences are KGHDR and SFDVKD. The CDR3 DNA is TGTGCCACCAGTGATTCCGGTACTGAAGCTTTCTTT. It is translated as CATSDSGTEAFF.

The chain is built from TRBV10-2 and TRBJ1-5; maybe TRBD1 (5 bases). The V gene lost 2 bases and the J gene lost 6 bases, with 14 bases spanning the gap. There are 15 residues in the CDR3. CDR1 is WSHSY, CDR2 SAAADI, per germline. CDR3 DNA: TGCGCCAGCAGTGAGCGGCAGGGTCGTAGTCAGCCCCAGCATTTT. Translating it yields CASSERQGRSQPQHF.

The chain joins TRBV4-1 to TRBJ2-1; TRBD2 matches 7 bases. CDR3 length: 14 residues. The V gene end was trimmed by 0 bases and the J gene end by 9 bases; junction bases not matched to a gene: 5. CDR1 MGHRA and CDR2 YSYEKL come from the germline V gene. The CDR3 nucleotides are TGCGCCAGCAGCCAAGATGAACTAGCGCTTGAGCAGTTCTTC. This encodes CASSQDELALEQFF.

This clone was recorded once. The genes are TRBV5-5 and TRBJ2-7, with D unclear. The V end lost 0 bases, the J end lost 3 bases, and 16 bases lay between the germline ends. Germline V gene data show CDR1 as SGHKS and CDR2 as YYEKEE (reference sequence). This CDR3 contains 16 residues. The chain's CDR3 is CASSLAPSELGYEQYF. As DNA, the CDR3 is TGTGCCAGCAGCTTGGCCCCTAGTGAATTAGGCTACGAGCAGTACTTC.

The chain joins TRBV7-2 to TRBJ1-3; 8 bases agree with TRBD1. CDR3 size: 16 residues. CDR1 is SGHTA, CDR2 FQGNSA, per germline. V shed 3 bases and J 0 bases; nucleotides not matched to a gene: 4. CDR3 sequence reads: CASSLTGVVSGNTIYF. The CDR3 bases are TGTGCCAGCAGCTTGACAGGGGTCGTCTCTGGAAACACCATATATTTT.

The V and J genes are TRBV6-9 and TRBJ2-3, with TRBD2 as a possible D gene (6 bases). Germline-derived CDR1 and CDR2 are MNHGY and SVAAGI. There are 15 residues in the CDR3. The V end was cut by 4 bases, the J end by 2 bases, with 13 bases between. The CDR3 is CASSSRDCATDTQYF. The CDR3 nucleotides read TGTGCCAGCAGTTCTCGGGACTGCGCCACAGATACGCAGTATTTT.

This clone showed up just once. This rearrangement joins TRBV13 to TRBJ2-7; D remains unclear. The CDR3 has 14 amino acids. CDR1 is PRHDT, CDR2 FYEKMQ, per germline (reference sequence). V lost 0 bases and J lost 4, with 10 bases in between. The CDR3 is CASSLGGTGYEQYF. Here the CDR3 DNA reads TGTGCCAGCAGCTTAGGAGGAACCGGGTACGAGCAGTACTTC.

The chain employs TRBV27 and TRBJ1-6, with 7 bases lining up with TRBD1. Germline loops: CDR1 MNHEY, CDR2 SMNVEV (reference sequence). This CDR3 is built from 16 residues. V was pared by 6 bases and J by 3 bases, with 8 bases of the junction left unmatched. The CDR3 is CASSRGQTNYNSPLHF. The CDR3 nucleotides are TGTGCCAGCAGCCGGGGACAGACCAACTATAATTCACCCCTCCACTTT.

This clone came up once. This chain connects TRBV7-3 to TRBJ2-7; D not resolved. The CDR3 loop spans 14 amino acids. Trimming pared 5 bases from V and 2 bases from J, leaving 13 bases between. Germline lookup yields CDR1 SGHTA and CDR2 FQGTGA. In DNA form, the CDR3 reads TGTGCCAGCAGCACCTTTTTCGGTCCCTACGAGCAGTACTTC. It translates to CASSTFFGPYEQYF.

The chain carries TRBV7-9 and TRBJ1-1; D gene ambiguous. CDR3 length: 15 amino acids. Germline-derived CDR1 and CDR2 are SEHNR and FQNEAQ (reference sequence). V was shortened by 8 bases and J by 1 base, with 17 bases between the two germline ends. CDR3 DNA: TGTGCCAGCGTTCTTACTATGGGTAAGAACACTGAAGCTTTCTTT. Its translation: CASVLTMGKNTEAFF.

The CDR3 loop is CASSRPGTGGNYGYTF. CDR3 DNA: TGTGCCAGCAGCCGCCCCGGGACAGGGGGCAACTATGGCTACACCTTC. The chain employs TRBV14 and TRBJ1-2; 12 positions agree with TRBD1. J lost 2 bases, V lost 4 bases, and 5 bases had no gene match. The germline CDR1 and CDR2 sequences are SGHDN and FVKESK. The CDR3 consists of 16 residues.

This rearrangement joins TRBV7-6 to TRBJ1-4; TRBD1 might be the D (6 bases). V was cut by 5 bases and J by 0 bases, with 19 bases left in between. Germline CDR1 SGHVS, CDR2 FNYEAQ. This CDR3 is 18 amino acids long. The CDR3 DNA follows: TGTGCCAGCAGCAACCGGACAGTCCTACCAACAACTAATGAAAAACTGTTTTTT. Its translation is CASSNRTVLPTTNEKLFF. Drawing the rest from reference TRBV7-6 and TRBJ1-4, the complete variable domain is GAGVSQSPRYKVTKRGQDVALRCDPISGHVSLYWYRQALGQGPEFLTYFNYEAQQDKSGLPNDRFSAERPEGSISTLTIQRTEQRDSAMYRCASSNRTVLPTTNEKLFFGSGTQLSVL.

The chain couples TRBV5-1 to TRBJ2-5, with D perhaps TRBD1 (6 bases). This CDR3 contains 15 residues. V lost 0 bases to trimming and J lost 2 bases, with 11 bases between them. Germline CDR1 SGHRS, CDR2 YFSETQ. The CDR3 reads CASSLALTGQETQYF. The CDR3 region has the DNA TGCGCCAGCAGCTTGGCCTTAACAGGGCAAGAGACCCAGTACTTC.

The V and J genes are TRBV28 and TRBJ1-2; TRBD1 aligns across 8 bases. After removal of 2 bases from V and 3 bases from J, the junction contained 2 bases not matched to a gene. The CDR3 is 14 residues long. Germline values: CDR1 MDHEN, CDR2 SYDVKM. The CDR3 DNA sequence: TGTGCCAGCAGTTTAGCAGGGGGCTACTATGGCTACACCTTC. Translation: CASSLAGGYYGYTF.

This clone appeared a single time. The chain carries TRBV6-5 and TRBJ2-7, with TRBD2 matching over 13 bases. Germline trimming cut 6 bases from V and 5 bases from J; bases unmatched to any gene: 7. The germline gives CDR1 MNHEY, CDR2 SVGAGI. This CDR3 comprises 15 residues. The CDR3 protein is CASRWTSGGLDEQYF. The CDR3 DNA sequence: TGTGCCAGCAGATGGACTAGCGGGGGACTGGACGAGCAGTACTTC.

V and J are TRBV4-1 and TRBJ2-2; 9 bases map to TRBD1. The CDR3 is made up of 14 amino acids. The germline V gene has CDR1 MGHRA and CDR2 YSYEKL. With 10 bases clipped from V and 5 bases from J, the junction kept 8 bases outside the gene matches. The chain's CDR3 is CATTGTGRTGELFF. In nucleotides, the CDR3 is TGCGCCACCACCGGGACAGGGCGGACCGGGGAGCTGTTTTTT.

The chain uses TRBV10-1 and TRBJ2-4; TRBD1 is a possible D gene (6 bases). There are 14 residues in the CDR3. Trimming took 7 bases from V and 2 from J, leaving 12 bases between them. CDR1 and CDR2 (germline): WNHNN, SYGVQD (reference sequence). CDR3 loop: CASTHRVSKNIQYF. The CDR3 bases are TGCGCCAGCACTCACAGGGTTTCCAAAAACATTCAGTACTTC.

On this clone itself: Other DNA sequences in the same sample also yield this CDR3. The chain combines TRBV6-5 with TRBJ1-2, with a weak D call TRBD1 (6 bases). Germline V gene data show CDR1 as MNHEY and CDR2 as SVGAGI. This CDR3 contains 13 residues. Trimming stripped 0 bases from V and 8 bases from J, with 10 bases between. The chain's CDR3 is CASSYSRGGGYTF. In nucleotides, the CDR3 is TGTGCCAGCAGTTACTCGAGGGGGGGAGGCTACACCTTC.

This clone was detected only a few times. The V and J genes are TRBV5-1 and TRBJ1-2; D not resolved. The CDR3 is 14 amino acids. V gave up 0 bases and J gave up 8 bases, with 14 bases separating them. CDR1 is SGHRS, CDR2 YFSETQ, per germline. DNA of the CDR3: TGCGCCAGCAGCTTGGACGGAGATCCGCGGGGCTACACCTTC. This translates into CASSLDGDPRGYTF.

This chain links TRBV5-1 with TRBJ1-5; D may be TRBD1 (5 bases). The CDR3 consists of 12 residues. CDR1 is SGHRS and CDR2 is YFSETQ in the germline V gene. Trimming stripped 0 bases from V and 9 bases from J, with 7 bases between. This CDR3 is CASSLDQGPQHF. CDR3 nucleotide sequence: TGCGCCAGCAGCTTGGATCAGGGGCCCCAGCATTTT.

There are a few counts of this clone. V usage is TRBV5-1 and J usage is TRBJ1-2; TRBD1 agrees at 7 bases. The CDR3 is 16 amino acids. The germline CDR1 and CDR2 sequences are SGHRS and YFSETQ. The V and J ends lost 0 bases and 4 bases, in that order; junction bases with no gene match: 9. The CDR3 bases are TGCGCCAGCAGCTTGGCCGGGACAGCGAACCGCTATGGCTACACCTTC. Its translation: CASSLAGTANRYGYTF.

The rearrangement links TRBV6-5 to TRBJ1-5; D is possibly TRBD1 (6 bases). CDR3 length: 15 amino acids. The germline V gene has CDR1 MNHEY and CDR2 SVGAGI. Trimming shortened V by 3 bases and J by 5 bases, and 14 bases separated the two germline ends. The CDR3 is CASSYPQQGHQPQHF. Written as DNA, the CDR3 is TGTGCCAGCAGTTATCCCCAACAGGGACATCAGCCCCAGCATTTT.

The V and J genes are TRBV7-9 and TRBJ2-2; TRBD2 agrees at 10 bases. This CDR3 is built from 19 residues. Per germline, CDR1 SEHNR and CDR2 FQNEAQ (reference sequence). V lost 2 bases and J lost 3; bases outside the gene matches: 12. In DNA, the CDR3 is TGTGCCAGCAGCTTAAGAGGGCGGACTAGCGGTAGGGACACCGGGGAGCTGTTTTTT. The encoded protein is CASSLRGRTSGRDTGELFF.

The count of this clone is one. The J gene is TRBJ1-1, the V gene TRBV10-1, with 8 bases matching TRBD1. V was clipped by 6 bases and J by 4 bases; unmatched bases: 10. Germline V gene lookup returns CDR1 WNHNN and CDR2 SYGVQD (reference sequence). This CDR3 region has 15 residues. CDR3 nucleotides: TGCGCCAGCAGCCCTGCGGACAGGGCCAGCACTGAAGCTTTCTTT. This codes for CASSPADRASTEAFF.